At least ten counts were recorded for the clone carrying this T cell receptor (beta chain). Each CDR3 protein is one row after TCRdb ran MiXCR on the 5' RACE reads. The sample yields some 660,000 distinct CDR3 sequences, less than 10% seen once. The data belong to a study of identical twins. These data were also filed under a second study, of yellow fever vaccine responses in identical twins.

The TCR was taken from a woman between 18 and 29 years old in good health. The specimen sequenced was PBMCs.

CDR3 nucleotides: TGTGCCAGCAACCCCGGGACACTCGGGGAAAAACTGTTTTTT. It codes for CASNPGTLGEKLFF. V is TRBV12-3 or TRBV12-4 and J is TRBJ1-4; perhaps TRBD1 as D (6 bases). This CDR3 spans 14 amino acids. The germline V and J ends were trimmed by 7 bases and 8 bases, with 17 bases remaining between them.